Listed below are T cell receptor beta chains from one sample, sequenced in a study of blood T cell repertoires in COVID-19. Sequenced by immunoSEQ multiplex PCR; TCRdb stores in-frame clones only, minus some. This table has 200,000 to 300,000 clones, approximately 88% appearing once. The sample comprised peripheral blood. These receptors came from a woman aged 25-40 years with acute or convalescent COVID-19. Each CDR3 is given with its conserved first and last residue. The D gene is left open where the match is weak. Some rows have no size entry. The others give once, few or many, or a class for an expanded clone.

clone_size,d_call,v_call,j_call,cdr3_aa,cdr3_nt
NA,NA,TRBV19,TRBJ1-2,CASRLDAGTYGYTF,TGTGCCAGTAGACTCGATGCAGGAACCTATGGCTACACCTTC
NA,TRBD1,TRBV7-2,TRBJ2-2,CASSLVGTGGTGELFF,TGTGCCAGCAGCTTAGTTGGGACAGGGGGCACCGGGGAGCTGTTTTTT
NA,TRBD1,TRBV10-1,TRBJ2-5,CASSDRQGWETQYF,TGCGCCAGCAGCGACCGACAGGGTTGGGAGACCCAGTACTTC
once,TRBD1,TRBV12-5,TRBJ2-5,CASGRDRVTETQYF,TGTGCTAGTGGAAGGGACAGGGTAACGGAGACCCAGTACTTC
NA,TRBD2,TRBV5-4,TRBJ2-5,CASSLTLAGQETQYF,TGTGCCAGCAGCCTGACCCTAGCGGGCCAAGAGACCCAGTACTTC
NA,TRBD1,TRBV5-6,TRBJ2-7,CASSLEDRPSYEQYF,TGTGCCAGCAGCTTGGAGGACAGGCCCTCCTACGAGCAGTACTTC
NA,NA,TRBV19,TRBJ2-7,CASKSQATRNYEQYF,TGTGCCAGTAAGTCTCAGGCAACCCGCAACTACGAGCAGTACTTC
NA,NA,TRBV7-6,TRBJ2-7,CASSAGQTGAYEQYF,TGTGCCAGCAGCGCGGGACAGACGGGTGCTTATGAGCAGTACTTC
NA,NA,TRBV30,TRBJ1-3,CAWSAGGGALTIYF,TGTGCCTGGAGTGCAGGTGGGGGGGCCCTCACCATATATTTT
NA,TRBD2,TRBV9,TRBJ2-7,CASSVGLAGDWEPYEQYF,TGTGCCAGCAGCGTAGGACTAGCGGGAGACTGGGAGCCCTACGAGCAGTACTTC
NA,NA,TRBV12-1,TRBJ2-1,CASSSGQLDSGRQCYNEQFF,TGTGCCAGCAGCTCAGGACAGTTAGACAGCGGGAGGCAATGCTACAATGAGCAGTTCTTC
NA,NA,TRBV12-5,TRBJ2-2,CASGLATAPRPRGSGELFF,TGTGCTAGTGGTTTGGCCACCGCGCCACGACCCAGGGGCAGCGGGGAGCTGTTTTTT
NA,NA,TRBV5-6,TRBJ1-1,CASSLTLNTEAFF,TGTGCCAGCAGCTTGACTCTGAACACTGAAGCTTTCTTT
NA,NA,TRBV19,TRBJ2-1,CASSMLLVPNEQFF,TGTGCCAGTAGTATGCTTTTAGTTCCCAATGAGCAGTTCTTC
NA,TRBD2,TRBV6-1,TRBJ2-3,CASSEAPLAGGSDTQYF,TGTGCCAGCAGTGAAGCCCCCCTAGCGGGGGGCTCAGATACGCAGTATTTT
few,NA,TRBV18,TRBJ1-5,CASSPEGGMGNQPQHF,TGTGCCAGCTCACCGGAGGGGGGGATGGGCAATCAGCCCCAGCATTTT
NA,TRBD1,TRBV13,TRBJ2-4,CASSPGGLAKNIQYF,TGTGCCAGCAGCCCAGGGGGCCTAGCCAAAAACATTCAGTACTTC
NA,TRBD2,TRBV5-1,TRBJ2-1,CASRTSGSNEQFF,TGCGCCAGCCGGACTAGCGGGAGCAATGAGCAGTTCTTC
NA,NA,TRBV19,TRBJ2-2,CASRTDPNTGELFF,TGTGCCAGCCGGACAGATCCTAACACCGGGGAGCTGTTTTTT
NA,NA,TRBV5-4,TRBJ2-5,CASSPRQAQETQYF,TGTGCCAGCAGCCCTAGACAGGCACAAGAGACCCAGTACTTC
NA,TRBD2,TRBV11-3,TRBJ2-1,CASSYSRTSGIPVEQFF,TGTGCCAGCAGCTATTCAAGGACTAGCGGGATACCTGTTGAGCAGTTCTTC
NA,TRBD2,TRBV19,TRBJ2-3,CASSPETSGVTDTQYF,TGTGCCAGTAGTCCGGAGACTAGCGGGGTCACAGATACGCAGTATTTT
NA,NA,TRBV9,TRBJ2-3,CASSLSSGLPVPDTQYF,TGTGCCAGCAGCCTCTCCAGCGGGCTTCCAGTTCCAGATACGCAGTATTTT
NA,NA,TRBV5-1,TRBJ2-1,CASSPAGLPNEQFF,TGCGCCAGCAGCCCAGCTGGACTGCCCAATGAGCAGTTCTTC
NA,TRBD2,TRBV5-5,TRBJ2-3,CASNPAGGADTQYF,TGTGCCAGCAACCCAGCGGGAGGGGCGGATACGCAGTATTTT
NA,TRBD2,TRBV7-2,TRBJ2-1,CASSTLAGGLFDEQFF,TGTGCCAGCAGCACTCTAGCGGGAGGTCTTTTCGATGAGCAGTTCTTC
NA,NA,TRBV19,TRBJ1-2,CATRHTLPGYTF,TGTGCCACGCGACATACTCTACCTGGCTACACCTTC
NA,NA,TRBV19,TRBJ1-1,CATKPQGTNTEAFF,TGTGCCACCAAACCACAGGGAACGAACACTGAAGCTTTCTTT
once,NA,TRBV1,TRBJ2-7,CTSSPKQGGSYEQYF,TGCACCAGCAGCCCTAAACAGGGGGGCTCGTACGAGCAGTACTTC
NA,NA,TRBV24-1,TRBJ1-5,CATSAPGYGNQPQHF,TGTGCCACCAGTGCCCCAGGGTATGGCAATCAGCCCCAGCATTTT
few,TRBD1,TRBV25-1,TRBJ1-6,CASSSRDRVYNSPLHF,TGTGCCAGCAGTTCTCGGGACAGGGTGTATAATTCACCCCTCCACTTT
once,NA,TRBV3-1/TRBV3-2,TRBJ1-6,CASSQDTVTHSPLHF,TGTGCCAGCAGCCAAGATACAGTAACTCATTCACCCCTCCACTTT
once,TRBD1,TRBV5-1,TRBJ2-3,CASSFRTGSTDTQYF,TGCGCCAGCAGTTTCCGGACAGGGAGCACAGATACGCAGTATTTT
NA,TRBD2,TRBV2,TRBJ2-1,CASSDLSLAGREQFF,TGTGCCAGCAGTGATCTAAGTCTAGCGGGAAGGGAGCAGTTCTTC
NA,NA,TRBV7-2,TRBJ2-4,CASSDGTDIQYF,TGTGCCAGCAGCGACGGGACTGACATTCAGTACTTC
NA,NA,TRBV6-5,TRBJ1-3,CASSSNFDSRDTIYF,TGTGCCAGCAGTTCGAACTTCGACAGTCGGGACACCATATATTTT
NA,TRBD2,TRBV9,TRBJ2-7,CASSAGPLLLAQTYEQYF,TGTGCCAGCAGCGCCGGTCCCCTCCTACTAGCGCAGACCTACGAGCAGTACTTC
NA,NA,TRBV6-2/TRBV6-3,TRBJ2-5,CASSFRLTGETQYF,TGTGCCAGCAGTTTCCGGCTGACCGGGGAGACCCAGTACTTC
NA,NA,TRBV9,TRBJ2-7,CASSGGGLGYEQYF,TGTGCCAGCAGCGGTGGGGGACTGGGCTACGAGCAGTACTTC
few,NA,TRBV6-1,TRBJ1-5,CASSDGISQPQHF,TGTGCCAGCAGTGACGGGATATCTCAGCCCCAGCATTTT
once,TRBD2,TRBV27,TRBJ2-5,CASSLGAGGFETQYF,TGTGCCAGCAGTTTAGGGGCGGGAGGTTTCGAGACCCAGTACTTC
NA,NA,TRBV12-3/TRBV12-4,TRBJ1-2,CASSPERGGYTF,TGTGCCAGCAGCCCCGAAAGAGGGGGCTACACCTTC
few,TRBD2,TRBV28,TRBJ2-7,CASSSFQRETSYEQYF,TGTGCCAGCAGTTCGTTCCAGCGGGAGACCTCCTACGAGCAGTACTTC
NA,NA,TRBV27,TRBJ1-5,CASAPSEGQPQHF,TGTGCCAGCGCTCCCAGCGAGGGACAGCCCCAGCATTTT
NA,TRBD2,TRBV6-5,TRBJ2-1,CASRGGQVNEQFF,TGTGCCAGCCGCGGGGGTCAGGTCAATGAGCAGTTCTTC
NA,NA,TRBV6-5,TRBJ2-1,CASSYSIVRDNEQFF,TGTGCCAGCAGTTACTCGATTGTCCGAGACAATGAGCAGTTCTTC
few,NA,TRBV7-2,TRBJ1-1,CASRIRGIGGQAFF,TGTGCCAGCAGGATTAGGGGGATCGGAGGTCAAGCTTTCTTT
NA,TRBD1,TRBV19,TRBJ2-2,CASSTPLGGQGNTGELFF,TGTGCCAGTAGTACTCCACTAGGGGGACAGGGGAACACCGGGGAGCTGTTTTTT